One TCR beta chain is described in this entry. This specimen belongs to a study of PD-L1 blockade in urothelial cancer. Study-wide background: Across blood samples, T cells had a median count of around 150,000.

As to time point: pretreatment peripheral blood. Looked up from germline, CDR1 is LNHDA and CDR2 is SQIVND (reference sequence). The CDR3 covers 15 residues. With 3 bases removed from V and 1 base from J, the gap between germline ends came to 11 bases. The table came from immunoSEQ multiplex PCR; TCRdb's copy has only in-frame clones and leaves some out. The sample has around 86,000 clones, just under 85% seen once. The rearrangement joins TRBV19 to TRBJ2-3, with TRBD2 as a possible D gene (5 bases). Sequenced here: PBMCs, sampled around atezolizumab (anti-PD-L1) treatment. The receptor was derived from a man aged 40-49 years with urothelial cancer. In DNA form, the CDR3 reads TGTGCCAGTAGTATCGGACTGGTCGGCACAGATACGCAGTATTTT. Residues: CASSIGLVGTDTQYF.